The 14 T cell receptor beta chains presented below share a single source sample, sequenced in a study of vaccination and CD4 T cells after COVID-19. Antigen specificity for these receptors is unknown. Treatment of the sample: roughly 10-day PBMC culture with coronavirus spike peptide pools or control peptides (ViraFEST assay). The Oncomine TCR Beta short-read assay was applied to DNA of cultured CD4+ T cells. One entry per CDR3 protein, called by TCRdb with MiXCR from the PCR reads. The sample yields about 10,000 distinct CDR3 sequences, about two thirds seen once. The sequenced sample was CD4+ T cells from blood, cultured in vitro. Receptors were obtained from a human donor who had recovered from COVID-19.

This clonotype was observed a handful of times. The chain employs TRBV20-1 and TRBJ1-5; 11 nucleotides agree with TRBD1. Trimming took 6 bases from V and 6 from J; bases not matched to a gene: 10. CDR1 and CDR2 (germline): DFQATT, SNEGSKA (reference sequence). The CDR3 covers 15 residues. CDR3 DNA: TGCAGTGCCAGGACAGGGGGCGGAGATGGTCAGCCCCAGCATTTT. Protein sequence: CSARTGGGDGQPQHF.

This chain uses TRBV11-2 with TRBJ2-7; 7 bases agree with TRBD1. The V and J ends lost 0 bases and 2 bases, in that order; junction bases with no gene match: 4. CDR3 size: 15 residues. In germline, CDR1 is SGHAT, CDR2 FQNNGV. The CDR3, as DNA: TGTGCCAGCAGCTTAGATTATAGGGGGCCCTACGAGCAGTACTTC. Protein sequence: CASSLDYRGPYEQYF.

J is TRBJ1-6 and V is TRBV7-9; D unresolved. V lost 1 base and J 4 bases, leaving 5 bases between the germline ends. The germline gives CDR1 SEHNR, CDR2 FQNEAQ (reference sequence). The CDR3 runs to 14 residues. CDR3 DNA sequence: TGTGCCAGCAGCTTAGAACAGTATAATTCACCCCTCCACTTT. This gives the protein CASSLEQYNSPLHF.

This sequence joins TRBV20-1 and TRBJ2-3, with 10 bases matching TRBD2. Trimming at V came to 3 bases and at J to 1 base, leaving 4 bases not matched to a gene. Per germline, CDR1 DFQATT and CDR2 SNEGSKA (reference sequence). There are 15 residues in the CDR3. The CDR3 DNA follows: TGCAGTGCTAGTTTGCTAGCGGGGGGCACAGATACGCAGTATTTT. Protein product: CSASLLAGGTDTQYF.

The genes are TRBV4-1 and TRBJ2-5, with 13 positions matching TRBD2. V gave up 4 bases and J gave up 1 base; unmatched junction bases: 3. Germline lookup yields CDR1 MGHRA and CDR2 YSYEKL. CDR3 length equals 16 residues. The CDR3 DNA follows: TGCGCCAGCAGCCGCCGGACTAGCGGGAGCCAAGAGACCCAGTACTTC. It yields the protein CASSRRTSGSQETQYF.

The V and J genes are TRBV6-2 or TRBV6-3 and TRBJ2-4; D is possibly TRBD2 (6 bases). The CDR3 spans 14 residues. Germline-derived CDR1 and CDR2 are MNHEY and SVGEGT. The V and J ends lost 6 bases and 5 bases respectively, with 14 bases between them. The CDR3 loop is CASRETRGENIQYF. In DNA form, the CDR3 reads TGTGCCAGCAGGGAGACTAGAGGGGAAAACATTCAGTACTTC.

The table lists this clonotype with a few counts. The chain carries TRBV27 and TRBJ2-7; TRBD2 is a possible D gene (7 bases). CDR1 is MNHEY and CDR2 is SMNVEV in the germline V gene (reference sequence). The V and J ends lost 7 bases and 2 bases respectively, with 12 bases between them. This CDR3 contains 13 residues. The CDR3 sequence is CASKRDITYEQYF. The CDR3 coding sequence is TGTGCCAGCAAGCGGGACATAACCTACGAGCAGTACTTC.

This chain uses TRBV2 with TRBJ2-7, with D unclear. CDR1 is SNHLY, CDR2 FYNNEI, per germline. Between the trimmed V and J ends, which lost 6 bases and 5 bases, there was a span of 8 bases. This CDR3 has 11 residues. The CDR3 nucleotides read TGTGCCAGCAGCCCCTACCACGAGCAGTACTTC. It codes for CASSPYHEQYF. The whole variable domain, remainder taken from reference TRBV2 and TRBJ2-7, is EPEVTQTPSHQVTQMGQEVILRCVPISNHLYFYWYRQILGQKVEFLVSFYNNEISEKSEIFDDQFSVERPDGSNFTLKIRSTKLEDSAMYFCASSPYHEQYFGPGTRLTVT.

The V gene is TRBV20-1, the J gene TRBJ2-5; D may be TRBD2 (7 bases). The CDR3 is 16 residues long. V shed 0 bases and J shed 5 bases, with 19 bases lying between them. In germline, CDR1 is DFQATT, CDR2 SNEGSKA (reference sequence). DNA of the CDR3: TGCAGTGCTAGAGACAGGGGCGGGAGCGTAGGGGAGACCCAGTACTTC. Translated: CSARDRGGSVGETQYF.

This clonotype occurred a few times. V and J are TRBV5-6 and TRBJ2-1; tentatively, D is TRBD2 (5 bases). Looked up from germline, CDR1 is SGHDT and CDR2 is YYEEEE. CDR3 length equals 16 residues. Trimming cost V 2 bases and J 0 bases, with 12 bases left between them. CDR3 region: CASSFWRKISYNEQFF. The CDR3, as DNA: TGTGCCAGCAGCTTTTGGAGGAAGATCTCCTACAATGAGCAGTTCTTC.

This rearrangement joins TRBV20-1 to TRBJ2-3, with D tentatively TRBD2 (5 bases). The germline V and J ends were trimmed by 1 base and 2 bases, with 19 bases remaining between them. This CDR3 spans 17 amino acids. From germline, CDR1 is DFQATT and CDR2 SNEGSKA (reference sequence). As DNA, the CDR3 is TGCAGTGCTAGAGGCCTACTAGGACGGAAGGACACAGATACGCAGTATTTT. It translates to CSARGLLGRKDTDTQYF.

The genes are TRBV5-5 and TRBJ1-2; maybe TRBD1 (5 bases). The CDR3 has 15 residues. The germline V gene has CDR1 SGHKS and CDR2 YYEKEE (reference sequence). V lost 0 bases and J lost 5, with 14 bases in between. The CDR3 spells CASSLGGNGGYGYTF. The CDR3, as DNA: TGTGCCAGCAGCTTGGGAGGGAACGGGGGTTATGGCTACACCTTC.

V is TRBV6-1 and J is TRBJ2-6, with D unclear. CDR3 size: 13 residues. The germline V gene has CDR1 MNHNS and CDR2 SASEGT. Between the trimmed V and J ends, which lost 6 bases and 3 bases, there was a span of 6 bases. CDR3 amino acids: CASRLYGANVLTF. The CDR3 DNA reads TGTGCCAGCAGACTTTATGGGGCCAACGTCCTGACTTTC.

This clonotype appeared a few times. The chain uses TRBV20-1 and TRBJ2-7; no clear D. The CDR3 sequence is 15 residues long. V lost 0 bases and J 3 bases, leaving 15 bases between the germline ends. CDR1 and CDR2 (germline): DFQATT, SNEGSKA (reference sequence). In nucleotides, the CDR3 is TGCAGTGCTAGAGATGTACGGACCGGCGGCTACGAGCAGTACTTC. Translated, it gives CSARDVRTGGYEQYF.